The clone carrying this TCR beta chain has at least ten counts. The antigen is not known. This specimen comes from a study of T cell repertoires in cytomegalovirus infection. Study-wide context: Through public TCR beta signatures, both CMV infection and matching HLA type were indicated.

Germline-derived CDR1 and CDR2 are SGHTA and FQGNSA. The CDR3 has 15 amino acids. V was clipped by 0 bases and J by 9 bases, with 12 bases between them. Findings and caveats of the study: HLA-C-restricted CMV-specific TCR beta clonotypes were dominant in the ex vivo response. Cumulative frequency (of public TCR beta family members) identified carriers of CMV plus the relevant HLA.

TCRdb re-called the reads with MiXCR, one entry per CDR3 protein. The sample lists about 490,000 distinct CDR3 sequences, approximately 26% occurring once. The rearrangement links TRBV7-2 to TRBJ1-6, with D unclear. The clonotype originates from a human donor in good health (CMV status not recorded). Some clones in this sample may be carry-over from other donors' samples. The sample consisted of PBMCs. The CDR3 nucleotides are TGTGCCAGCAGCTTAGCCCCGTTCCAAGGTTCACCCCTCCACTTT. This codes for CASSLAPFQGSPLHF.